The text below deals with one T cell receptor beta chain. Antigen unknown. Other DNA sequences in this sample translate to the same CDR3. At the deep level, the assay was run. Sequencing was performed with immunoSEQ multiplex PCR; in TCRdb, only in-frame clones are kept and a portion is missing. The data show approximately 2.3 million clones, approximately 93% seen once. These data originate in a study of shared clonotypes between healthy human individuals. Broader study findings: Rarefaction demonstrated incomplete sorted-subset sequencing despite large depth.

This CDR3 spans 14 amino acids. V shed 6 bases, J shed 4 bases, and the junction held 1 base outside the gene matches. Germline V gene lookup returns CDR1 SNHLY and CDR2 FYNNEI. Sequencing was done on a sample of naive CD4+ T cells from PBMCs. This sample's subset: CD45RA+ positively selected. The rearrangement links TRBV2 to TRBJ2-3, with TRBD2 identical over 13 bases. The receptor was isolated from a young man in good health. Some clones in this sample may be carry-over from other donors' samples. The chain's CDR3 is CASRGTSGADTQYF. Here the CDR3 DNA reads TGTGCCAGCAGAGGGACTAGCGGGGCAGATACGCAGTATTTT.